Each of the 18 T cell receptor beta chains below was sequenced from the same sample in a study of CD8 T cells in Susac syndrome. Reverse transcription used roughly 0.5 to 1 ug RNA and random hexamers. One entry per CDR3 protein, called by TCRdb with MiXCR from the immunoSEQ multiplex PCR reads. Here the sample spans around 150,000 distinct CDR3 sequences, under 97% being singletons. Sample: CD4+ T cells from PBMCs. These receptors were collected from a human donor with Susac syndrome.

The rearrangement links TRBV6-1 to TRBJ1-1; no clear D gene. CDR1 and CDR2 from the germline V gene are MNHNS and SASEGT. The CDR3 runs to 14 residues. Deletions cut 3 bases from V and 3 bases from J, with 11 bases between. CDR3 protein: CASSDRLTYTEAFF. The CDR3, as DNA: TGTGCCAGCAGTGACAGGCTTACATACACTGAAGCTTTCTTT.

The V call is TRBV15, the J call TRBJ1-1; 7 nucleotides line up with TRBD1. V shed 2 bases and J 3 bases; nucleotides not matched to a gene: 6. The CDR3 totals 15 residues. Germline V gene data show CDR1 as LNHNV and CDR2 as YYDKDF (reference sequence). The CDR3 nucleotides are TGTGCCACCAGCAGACCTAGGGGGCTGGACACTGAAGCTTTCTTT. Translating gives CATSRPRGLDTEAFF.

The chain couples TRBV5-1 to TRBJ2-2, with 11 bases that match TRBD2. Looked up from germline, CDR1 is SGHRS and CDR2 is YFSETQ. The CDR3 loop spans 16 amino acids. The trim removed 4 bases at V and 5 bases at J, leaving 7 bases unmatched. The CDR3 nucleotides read TGCGCCAGCAGCCGTCTAGCGGGAGGTACAACCGGGGAGCTGTTTTTT. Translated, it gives CASSRLAGGTTGELFF.

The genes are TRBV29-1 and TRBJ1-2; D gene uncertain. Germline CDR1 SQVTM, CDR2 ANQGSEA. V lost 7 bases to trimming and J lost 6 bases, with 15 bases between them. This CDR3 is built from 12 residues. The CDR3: CSALSVEDGYTF. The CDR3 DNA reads TGCAGCGCATTGTCCGTCGAGGATGGCTACACCTTC.

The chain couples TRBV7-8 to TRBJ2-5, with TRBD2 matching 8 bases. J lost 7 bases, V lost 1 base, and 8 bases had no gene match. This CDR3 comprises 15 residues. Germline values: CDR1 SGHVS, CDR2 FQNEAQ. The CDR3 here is CASSLVPGGQGTQYF. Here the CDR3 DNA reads TGTGCCAGCAGCTTAGTCCCGGGGGGGCAGGGGACCCAGTACTTC.

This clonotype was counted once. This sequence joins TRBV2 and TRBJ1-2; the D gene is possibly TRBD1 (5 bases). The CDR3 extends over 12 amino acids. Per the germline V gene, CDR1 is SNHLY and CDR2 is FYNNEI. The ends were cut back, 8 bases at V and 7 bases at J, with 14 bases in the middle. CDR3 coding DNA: TGTGCCAGCCGTTTTGCGGGGCTTGGCTACACCTTC. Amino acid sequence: CASRFAGLGYTF.

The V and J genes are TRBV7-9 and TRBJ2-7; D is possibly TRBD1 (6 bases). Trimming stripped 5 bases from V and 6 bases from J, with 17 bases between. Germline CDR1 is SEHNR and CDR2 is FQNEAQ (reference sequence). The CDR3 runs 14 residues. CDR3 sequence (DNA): TGTGCCAGCAGCCGTAACCAGGGGAGCTCCGAGCAGTACTTC. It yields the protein CASSRNQGSSEQYF.

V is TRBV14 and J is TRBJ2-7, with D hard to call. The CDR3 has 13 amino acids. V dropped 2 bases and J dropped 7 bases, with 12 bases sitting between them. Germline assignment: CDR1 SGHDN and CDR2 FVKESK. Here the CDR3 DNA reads TGTGCCAGCAGCCAACGAAGGGCGAGGGAGCAGTACTTC. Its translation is CASSQRRAREQYF.

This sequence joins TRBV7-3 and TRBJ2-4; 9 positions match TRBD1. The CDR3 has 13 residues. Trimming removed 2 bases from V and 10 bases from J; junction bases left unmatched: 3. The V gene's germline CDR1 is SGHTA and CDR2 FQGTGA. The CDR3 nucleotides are TGTGCCAGCAGCTTAGACAGGGGGGGTATTCAGTACTTC. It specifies CASSLDRGGIQYF.

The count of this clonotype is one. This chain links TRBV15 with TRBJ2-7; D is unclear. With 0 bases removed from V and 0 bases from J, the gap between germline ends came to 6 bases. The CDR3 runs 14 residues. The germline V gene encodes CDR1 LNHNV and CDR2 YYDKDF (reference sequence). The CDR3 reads CATSRDRVSYEQYF. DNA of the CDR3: TGTGCCACCAGCAGAGATCGGGTCTCCTACGAGCAGTACTTC.

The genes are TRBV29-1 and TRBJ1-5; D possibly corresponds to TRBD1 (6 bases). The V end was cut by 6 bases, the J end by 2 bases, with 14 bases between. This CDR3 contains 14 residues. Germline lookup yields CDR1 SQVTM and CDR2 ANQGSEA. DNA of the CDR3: TGCAGCGTCGCAGACAGGTCCGGCAATCAGCCCCAGCATTTT. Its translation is CSVADRSGNQPQHF.

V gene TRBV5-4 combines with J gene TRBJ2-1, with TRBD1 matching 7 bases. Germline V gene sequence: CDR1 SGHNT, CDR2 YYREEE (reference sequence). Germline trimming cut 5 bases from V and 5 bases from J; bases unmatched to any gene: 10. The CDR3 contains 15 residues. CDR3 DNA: TGTGCCAGCAGGAGGGGACAGCCAAAAAACAATGAGCAGTTCTTC. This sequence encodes CASRRGQPKNNEQFF. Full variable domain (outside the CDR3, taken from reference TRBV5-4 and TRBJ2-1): ETGVTQSPTHLIKTRGQQVTLRCSSQSGHNTVSWYQQALGQGPQFIFQYYREEENGRGNFPPRFSGLQFPNYSSELNVNALELDDSALYLCASRRGQPKNNEQFFGPGTRLTVL.

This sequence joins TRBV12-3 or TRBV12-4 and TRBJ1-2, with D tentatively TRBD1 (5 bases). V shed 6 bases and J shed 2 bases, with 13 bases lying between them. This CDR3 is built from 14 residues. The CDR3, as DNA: TGTGCCAGCAGGGCCCCGGGACGCAACTATGGCTACACCTTC. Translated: CASRAPGRNYGYTF.

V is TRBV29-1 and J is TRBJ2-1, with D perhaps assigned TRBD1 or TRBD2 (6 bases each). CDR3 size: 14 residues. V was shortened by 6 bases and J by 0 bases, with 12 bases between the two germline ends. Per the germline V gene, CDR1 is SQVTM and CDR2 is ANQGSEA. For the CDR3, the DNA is TGCAGCGTCAAGGGGGGAAGCTCCTACAATGAGCAGTTCTTC. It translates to CSVKGGSSYNEQFF.

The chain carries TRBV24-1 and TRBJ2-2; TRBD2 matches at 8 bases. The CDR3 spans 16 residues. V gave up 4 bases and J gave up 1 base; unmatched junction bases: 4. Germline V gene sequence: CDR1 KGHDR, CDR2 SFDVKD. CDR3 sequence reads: CATSESLAGNTGELFF. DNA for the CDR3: TGTGCCACCAGTGAATCCCTAGCGGGGAACACCGGGGAGCTGTTTTTT.

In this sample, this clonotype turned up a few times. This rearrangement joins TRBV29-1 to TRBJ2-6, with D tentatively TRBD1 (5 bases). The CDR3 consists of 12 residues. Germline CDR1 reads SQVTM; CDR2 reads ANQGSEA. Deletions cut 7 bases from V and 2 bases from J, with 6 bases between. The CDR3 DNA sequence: TGCAGCGCACAGGCTGGGGCCAACGTCCTGACTTTC. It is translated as CSAQAGANVLTF.

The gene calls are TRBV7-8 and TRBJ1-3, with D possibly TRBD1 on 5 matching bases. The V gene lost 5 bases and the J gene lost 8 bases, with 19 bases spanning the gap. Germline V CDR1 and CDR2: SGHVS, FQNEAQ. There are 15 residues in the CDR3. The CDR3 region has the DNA TGTGCCAGCAGCCACATGGGCAGGGCACCGGACACCATATATTTT. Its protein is CASSHMGRAPDTIYF.

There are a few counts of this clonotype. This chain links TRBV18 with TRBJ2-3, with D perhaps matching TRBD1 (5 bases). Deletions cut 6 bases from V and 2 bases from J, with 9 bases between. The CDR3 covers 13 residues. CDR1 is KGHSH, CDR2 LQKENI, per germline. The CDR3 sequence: CASSQGLTDTQYF. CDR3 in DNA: TGTGCCAGCTCGCAGGGCCTCACAGATACGCAGTATTTT.